Below, 27 T cell receptor beta chains from the same sample are listed, as sequenced in a study of T-cell reconstitution after alpha-beta-depleted transplantation in children. Unique molecular identifiers tagged the TCRbeta library. TCRdb passed the PCR reads through MiXCR, listing each CDR3 protein once. The sample includes approximately 590,000 distinct CDR3 sequences, approximately 10% of them seen just once. Sequences were derived from PBMCs from the stem cell graft donor, sampled from the stem cell graft. These receptors were taken from a human donor who donated a stem cell graft to a child with acute myeloid leukemia.

This chain uses TRBV2 with TRBJ2-2; D uncertain. V was pared by 7 bases and J by 2 bases, with 11 bases between. Germline V CDR1 and CDR2: SNHLY, FYNNEI. This CDR3 is 14 amino acids long. DNA of the CDR3: TGTGCCAGCAAGCCGGAACATAACACCGGGGAGCTGTTTTTT. The encoded protein is CASKPEHNTGELFF.

The chain links TRBV20-1 to TRBJ2-7; 9 bases line up with TRBD1. The CDR3 is 14 residues long. V was pared by 4 bases and J by 2 bases, with 6 bases of the junction left unmatched. Germline V gene data show CDR1 as DFQATT and CDR2 as SNEGSKA (reference sequence). The CDR3 spells CSATGDRAPYEQYF. DNA of the CDR3: TGCAGTGCTACGGGGGACAGGGCCCCCTACGAGCAGTACTTC.

This clonotype was seen many times. The rearrangement links TRBV20-1 to TRBJ2-7; 9 positions match TRBD2. The V segment lost 6 bases and the J segment 5 bases; nucleotides outside the gene matches: 5. The CDR3 runs to 12 residues. Germline CDR1 reads DFQATT; CDR2 reads SNEGSKA (reference sequence). The CDR3: CSAAGGRDEQYF. For the CDR3, the DNA is TGCAGTGCCGCAGGCGGGAGGGACGAGCAGTACTTC.

This clonotype turned up a few times. The rearrangement joins TRBV7-9 to TRBJ2-2; D unresolved. The CDR3 is 14 amino acids. Germline-derived CDR1 and CDR2 are SEHNR and FQNEAQ (reference sequence). Trimming cost V 1 base and J 7 bases, with 10 bases left between them. CDR3 DNA sequence: TGTGCCAGCAGCTTAGTTGGTGGGCTCGGGGAGCTGTTTTTT. As protein: CASSLVGGLGELFF. Full variable domain (missing parts from reference TRBV7-9 and TRBJ2-2): DTGVSQNPRHKITKRGQNVTFRCDPISEHNRLYWYRQTLGQGPEFLTYFQNEAQLEKSRLLSDRFSAERPKGSFSTLEIQRTEQGDSAMYLCASSLVGGLGELFFGEGSRLTVL.

V and J are TRBV10-3 and TRBJ2-3; D gene uncertain. Trimming removed 7 bases from V and 1 base from J, with 9 bases in between. The CDR3 contains 13 residues. Looked up from germline, CDR1 is ENHRY and CDR2 is SYGVKD. The CDR3 loop reads CAIKPWGTDTQYF. The CDR3 bases are TGTGCCATCAAACCTTGGGGCACAGATACGCAGTATTTT.

This clonotype was counted many times. The V call is TRBV7-2, the J call TRBJ2-1; unclear D gene. The V end lost 5 bases, the J end lost 5 bases, and 7 bases lay between the germline ends. In germline, CDR1 is SGHTA, CDR2 FQGNSA. The CDR3 runs 12 residues. CDR3 DNA sequence: TGTGCCAGCAGCCCCCTGGACAATGAGCAGTTCTTC. Protein product: CASSPLDNEQFF.

There are a few counts of this clonotype. The chain recombines TRBV10-3 with TRBJ2-7; 7 bases line up with TRBD1. The CDR3 is 14 amino acids. V lost 0 bases to trimming and J lost 4 bases; unmatched junction nucleotides: 3. The germline V gene encodes CDR1 ENHRY and CDR2 SYGVKD. The CDR3 protein is CAISESGGLYEQYF. CDR3 sequence (DNA): TGTGCCATCAGTGAGTCAGGGGGCCTATACGAGCAGTACTTC.

The rearrangement joins TRBV6-5 to TRBJ1-5, with a weak D call TRBD1 (6 bases). Germline values: CDR1 MNHEY, CDR2 SVGAGI. The CDR3 runs to 17 residues. The V and J ends lost 5 bases and 9 bases respectively, with 26 bases between them. The CDR3 loop is CASSPPGTSAKRVPQHF. CDR3 DNA: TGTGCCAGCAGTCCTCCCGGGACATCCGCTAAAAGAGTGCCCCAGCATTTT.

V and J are TRBV7-2 and TRBJ2-5, with D perhaps matching TRBD1 or TRBD2 (6 bases each). Germline CDR1 and CDR2: SGHTA and FQGNSA. The length of the CDR3 is 14 residues. The V end was cut by 5 bases, the J end by 3 bases, with 13 bases between. The CDR3 loop reads CASSGGGVKETQYF. CDR3 DNA sequence: TGTGCCAGCAGCGGGGGCGGGGTTAAAGAGACCCAGTACTTC.

This clonotype was observed a few times. The chain couples TRBV12-3 or TRBV12-4 to TRBJ2-1; the match to TRBD2 covers 15 bases. There are 15 residues in the CDR3. V lost 7 bases and J lost 6; bases outside the gene matches: 4. The CDR3 DNA reads as TGTGCCAGCACCCAGGGACTAGCGGGAGGCAATGAGCAGTTCTTC. This encodes CASTQGLAGGNEQFF.

The sample holds many counts of this clonotype. V is TRBV6-1 and J is TRBJ2-1; possibly TRBD2 for D (6 bases). Deletions cut 5 bases from V and 5 bases from J, with 13 bases between. Germline CDR1 reads MNHNS; CDR2 reads SASEGT. This CDR3 contains 14 residues. For the CDR3, the DNA is TGTGCCAGCAGTACAGGAGGGACTCACAATGAGCAGTTCTTC. This translates into CASSTGGTHNEQFF.

The V call is TRBV6-2 or TRBV6-3, the J call TRBJ2-1, with D perhaps matching TRBD1 (5 bases). Germline loops: CDR1 MNHEY, CDR2 SVGEGT. The V end lost 7 bases, the J end lost 3 bases, and 13 bases lay between the germline ends. This CDR3 contains 14 residues. CDR3 amino acids: CASILGPIYNEQFF. The CDR3 coding sequence is TGTGCCAGCATCCTGGGGCCGATCTACAATGAGCAGTTCTTC.

This clonotype has at least ten counts. The chain has TRBV6-1 and TRBJ2-7; no reliable D call. This CDR3 comprises 15 residues. CDR1 and CDR2 (germline): MNHNS, SASEGT. Trimming took off 9 bases at V and 2 bases at J, with 20 bases between the two ends. The DNA for the CDR3 is TGTGCCAGTACCCCCGATTGGGTAGATACCTACGAGCAGTACTTC. Translating it yields CASTPDWVDTYEQYF.

V is TRBV16 and J is TRBJ2-1; D is perhaps TRBD1 or TRBD2 (5 bases each). Trimming left V 3 bases short and J 4 bases short, with 13 bases between. Germline CDR1 reads KGHSY; CDR2 reads FQNENV. This CDR3 spans 15 amino acids. The CDR3 DNA reads as TGTGCCAGCAGCCAGAGGGAGACAGCGTACAATGAGCAGTTCTTC. Its translation: CASSQRETAYNEQFF.

This clonotype has a count of ten or more. The V call is TRBV12-3 or TRBV12-4, the J call TRBJ2-7, with 11 bases that match TRBD2. J gave up 0 bases and V 6 bases, and 10 bases lay outside the gene matches. There are 17 residues in the CDR3. DNA of the CDR3: TGTGCCAGCAGCACCCCCGCTAGCGGGAGGATCTCCTACGAGCAGTACTTC. Translation gives CASSTPASGRISYEQYF.

This chain links TRBV7-3 with TRBJ2-7; a possible D gene is TRBD1 (5 bases). This CDR3 contains 12 residues. The V gene's germline CDR1 is SGHTA and CDR2 FQGTGA. Trimming pared 2 bases from V and 7 bases from J, leaving 9 bases between. The CDR3 nucleotides are TGTGCCAGCAGCTTAGGGAAGGGGGAGCAGTACTTC. This translates into CASSLGKGEQYF.

This chain uses TRBV6-5 with TRBJ1-4; maybe TRBD1 (6 bases). From germline, CDR1 is MNHEY and CDR2 SVGAGI. This CDR3 region has 16 residues. V was cut by 2 bases and J by 4 bases, with 14 bases left in between. The CDR3 DNA is TGTGCCAGCAGTTACCTGGCTCAGGACAGTAATGAAAAACTGTTTTTT. It encodes CASSYLAQDSNEKLFF.

This chain joins TRBV6-5 and TRBJ1-3, with D possibly TRBD1 on 6 matching bases. V lost 3 bases and J lost 0, with 12 bases in between. Germline V gene data show CDR1 as MNHEY and CDR2 as SVGAGI. This CDR3 region has 16 residues. CDR3 sequence: CASSYRQAYSGNTIYF. CDR3 DNA: TGTGCCAGCAGTTATCGACAGGCTTACTCTGGAAACACCATATATTTT.

There are a few counts of this clonotype. The rearrangement uses TRBV6-5 and TRBJ1-5; 9 bases match TRBD1. In germline, CDR1 is MNHEY, CDR2 SVGAGI. After removal of 10 bases from V and 7 bases from J, the junction contained 14 bases not matched to a gene. This CDR3 is 15 amino acids long. DNA of the CDR3: TGTGCCACCTTGGACAGGGGAAGATCTTGGCAGCCCCAGCATTTT. Protein sequence: CATLDRGRSWQPQHF.

The chain is built from TRBV12-3 or TRBV12-4 and TRBJ2-2, with TRBD1 matching over 7 bases. J lost 12 bases, V lost 3 bases, and 13 bases had no gene match. This CDR3 comprises 15 residues. The CDR3 here is CASSLMDRHLGKLFF. CDR3 in DNA: TGTGCCAGCAGTTTGATGGACAGGCACTTAGGGAAGCTGTTTTTT.

This clonotype was counted only a few times. The chain employs TRBV7-2 and TRBJ2-3; 10 nucleotides align to TRBD2. Unmatched junction bases numbered 11, after V lost 1 base and J lost 4 bases. The V gene's germline CDR1 is SGHTA and CDR2 FQGNSA. The CDR3 has 18 amino acids. The CDR3 DNA reads TGTGCCAGCAGCTTAGGGCTAGCGGGGGCCGCCCCCGCAGATACGCAGTATTTT. Translating gives CASSLGLAGAAPADTQYF.

This chain uses TRBV7-9 with TRBJ2-5; D may match TRBD1 or TRBD2 (6 bases each). Germline CDR1 reads SEHNR; CDR2 reads FQNEAQ (reference sequence). This CDR3 comprises 13 residues. V lost 2 bases and J lost 4, with 8 bases in between. The CDR3 coding sequence is TGTGCCAGCAGCTTATCGGGGGCAGAGACCCAGTACTTC. Its protein product is CASSLSGAETQYF. Full variable domain (missing parts from reference TRBV7-9 and TRBJ2-5): DTGVSQNPRHKITKRGQNVTFRCDPISEHNRLYWYRQTLGQGPEFLTYFQNEAQLEKSRLLSDRFSAERPKGSFSTLEIQRTEQGDSAMYLCASSLSGAETQYFGPGTRLLVL.

This chain connects TRBV19 to TRBJ2-1, with D possibly being TRBD2 (5 bases). The CDR3 has 16 amino acids. Germline loops: CDR1 LNHDA, CDR2 SQIVND (reference sequence). Trimming left V 6 bases short and J 6 bases short, with 21 bases between. In nucleotides, the CDR3 is TGTGCCAGTAGCCTGATAGGACTCCCTCAGTCCAATGAGCAGTTCTTC. This codes for CASSLIGLPQSNEQFF.

The rearrangement links TRBV6-2 or TRBV6-3 to TRBJ2-5; D not resolved. CDR3 length: 11 amino acids. Germline loops: CDR1 MNHEY, CDR2 SVGEGT. The ends were cut back, 5 bases at V and 7 bases at J, with 8 bases in the middle. CDR3 nucleotide sequence: TGTGCCAGCAGTCCACGGGCGACCCAGTACTTC. Translation gives CASSPRATQYF.

The sample holds a few counts of this clonotype. The V gene is TRBV3-1, the J gene TRBJ2-1; 8 bases are shared with TRBD1. The length of the CDR3 is 16 residues. CDR1 and CDR2 from the germline V gene are LGHDT and YNNKEL (reference sequence). The V and J ends lost 1 base and 4 bases, in that order; junction bases with no gene match: 6. CDR3 region: CASSQGGQGAYNEQFF. CDR3 in DNA: TGTGCCAGCAGCCAAGGGGGCCAGGGGGCGTACAATGAGCAGTTCTTC.

The chain links TRBV5-6 to TRBJ1-6; D unclear. CDR3 length equals 12 residues. V lost 0 bases and J lost 10, with 5 bases in between. CDR1 is SGHDT, CDR2 YYEEEE, per germline. CDR3 loop: CASSLVTSPLHF. The CDR3 bases are TGTGCCAGCAGCTTGGTCACCTCACCCCTCCACTTT.

In regard to this clonotype: Given a much more abundant clone one base away, this may be a read error. The chain links TRBV12-3 or TRBV12-4 to TRBJ2-3; D unclear. Trimming left V 2 bases short and J 0 bases short, with 9 bases between. The CDR3 loop spans 15 amino acids. The CDR3 DNA is TGTGCCAGCAGTTTACGGGTGGCTAGCACAGATACGCAGTATTTT. Amino acid sequence: CASSLRVASTDTQYF.